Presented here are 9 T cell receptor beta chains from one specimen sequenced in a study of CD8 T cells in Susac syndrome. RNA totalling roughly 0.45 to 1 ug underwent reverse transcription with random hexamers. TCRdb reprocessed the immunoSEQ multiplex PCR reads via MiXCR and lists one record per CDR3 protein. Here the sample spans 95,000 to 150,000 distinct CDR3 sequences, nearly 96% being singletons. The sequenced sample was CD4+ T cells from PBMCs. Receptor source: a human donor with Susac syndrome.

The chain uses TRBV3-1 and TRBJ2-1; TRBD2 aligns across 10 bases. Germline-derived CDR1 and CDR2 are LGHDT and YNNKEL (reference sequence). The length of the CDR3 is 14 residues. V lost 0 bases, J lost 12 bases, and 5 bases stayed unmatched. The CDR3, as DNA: TGTGCCAGCAGCCAAGACTCAAGCGGGAGGGGGCAGTTCTTC. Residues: CASSQDSSGRGQFF.

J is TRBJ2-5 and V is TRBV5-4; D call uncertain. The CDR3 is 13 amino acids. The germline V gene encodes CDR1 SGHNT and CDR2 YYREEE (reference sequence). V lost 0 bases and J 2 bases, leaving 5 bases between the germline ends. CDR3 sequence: CASSLGQQETQYF. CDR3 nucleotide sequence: TGTGCCAGCAGCTTGGGCCAACAAGAGACCCAGTACTTC.

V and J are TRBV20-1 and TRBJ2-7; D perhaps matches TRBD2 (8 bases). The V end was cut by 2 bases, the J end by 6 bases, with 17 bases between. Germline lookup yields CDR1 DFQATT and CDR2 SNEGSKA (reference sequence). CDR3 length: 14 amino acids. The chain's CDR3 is CSARRRGTSPEQYF. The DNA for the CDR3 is TGCAGTGCTAGACGCAGGGGGACTAGTCCCGAGCAGTACTTC.

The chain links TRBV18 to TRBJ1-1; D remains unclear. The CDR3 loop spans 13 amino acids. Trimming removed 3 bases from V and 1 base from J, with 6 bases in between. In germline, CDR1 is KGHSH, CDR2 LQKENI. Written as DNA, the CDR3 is TGTGCCAGCTCACCGATGGCGAACACTGAAGCTTTCTTT. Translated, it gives CASSPMANTEAFF.

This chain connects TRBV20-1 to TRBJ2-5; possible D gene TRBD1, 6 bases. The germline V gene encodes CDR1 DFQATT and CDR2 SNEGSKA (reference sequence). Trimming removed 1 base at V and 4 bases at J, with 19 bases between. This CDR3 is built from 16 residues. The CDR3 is CSARVLQGPRGETQYF. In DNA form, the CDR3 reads TGCAGTGCTAGAGTCCTACAGGGACCGAGGGGAGAGACCCAGTACTTC.

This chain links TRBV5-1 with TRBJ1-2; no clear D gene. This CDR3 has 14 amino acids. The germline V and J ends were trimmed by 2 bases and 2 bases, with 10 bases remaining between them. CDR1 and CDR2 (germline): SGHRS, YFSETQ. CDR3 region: CASSFGRSNYGYTF. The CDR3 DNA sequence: TGCGCCAGCAGCTTCGGTCGCAGCAACTATGGCTACACCTTC. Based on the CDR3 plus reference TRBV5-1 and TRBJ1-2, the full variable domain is KAGVTQTPRYLIKTRGQQVTLSCSPISGHRSVSWYQQTPGQGLQFLFEYFSETQRNKGNFPGRFSGRQFSNSRSEMNVSTLELGDSALYLCASSFGRSNYGYTFGSGTRLTVV.

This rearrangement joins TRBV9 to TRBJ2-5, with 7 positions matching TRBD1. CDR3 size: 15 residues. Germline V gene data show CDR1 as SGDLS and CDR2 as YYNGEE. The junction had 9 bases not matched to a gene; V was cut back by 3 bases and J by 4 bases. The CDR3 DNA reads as TGTGCCAGCAGCGGCGAGGGGGCGCCGTCAGAGACCCAGTACTTC. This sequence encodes CASSGEGAPSETQYF.

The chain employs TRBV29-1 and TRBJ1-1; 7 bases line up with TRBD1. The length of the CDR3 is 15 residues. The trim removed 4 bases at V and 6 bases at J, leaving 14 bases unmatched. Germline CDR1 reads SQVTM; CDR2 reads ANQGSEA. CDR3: CSVVGLATGVPEAFF. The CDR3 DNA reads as TGCAGCGTTGTTGGGCTCGCTACAGGGGTCCCTGAAGCTTTCTTT.

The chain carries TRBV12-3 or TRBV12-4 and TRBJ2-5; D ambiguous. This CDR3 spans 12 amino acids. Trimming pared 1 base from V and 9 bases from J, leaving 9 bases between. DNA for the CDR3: TGTGCCAGCAGTTTAGAGGGAACGCCCCAGTACTTC. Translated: CASSLEGTPQYF.